These 28 T cell receptor beta chains originate from one sample sequenced in a study of beta chain features in type 1 diabetes. Broader study findings: Moderately but significantly shorter TCRB CDR3s were found in Type 1 diabetes patients in all four CD4+ subsets.

No antigen is known for these receptors. Isolated RNA was reverse transcribed in full, so expressed TCRB transcripts were sequenced. The assay was immunoSEQ multiplex PCR, and TCRdb's table has in-frame clones only and misses some. In the table there are 250,000 to 300,000 clones, around 24% of which are singletons. Sequencing was carried out using naive CD4+ T cells from blood. Source of these receptors: a woman between 25 and 40 years old with type 1 diabetes.

The chain combines TRBV5-6 with TRBJ2-3, with D possibly matching TRBD2 (6 bases). This CDR3 contains 15 residues. V lost 4 bases, J lost 0 bases, and 12 bases lay in between. Germline loops: CDR1 SGHDT, CDR2 YYEEEE. The CDR3 spells CASSAGPTSTDTQYF. CDR3 sequence (DNA): TGTGCCAGCAGCGCGGGGCCCACTAGCACAGATACGCAGTATTTT.

The gene calls are TRBV15 and TRBJ1-2, with D possibly matching TRBD1 (6 bases). Trimming pared 8 bases from V and 8 bases from J, leaving 24 bases between. This CDR3 comprises 15 residues. Germline V gene lookup returns CDR1 LNHNV and CDR2 YYDKDF (reference sequence). CDR3 region: CATEDLGQPGVGYTF. CDR3 DNA: TGTGCCACCGAAGATTTAGGACAGCCCGGAGTGGGCTACACCTTC. The variable domain in full, with the rest retrieved from reference TRBV15 and TRBJ1-2, is DAMVIQNPRYQVTQFGKPVTLSCSQTLNHNVMYWYQQKSSQAPKLLFHYYDKDFNNEADTPDNFQSRRPNTSFCFLDIRSPGLGDTAMYLCATEDLGQPGVGYTFGSGTRLTVV.

This clone was seen a few times. This chain joins TRBV2 and TRBJ1-2, with D perhaps matching TRBD1 (5 bases). Germline CDR1 reads SNHLY; CDR2 reads FYNNEI. This CDR3 contains 11 residues. Trimming cost V 5 bases and J 7 bases, with 8 bases left between them. The CDR3: CASSPQGGYTF. The CDR3 nucleotides are TGTGCCAGCAGTCCTCAGGGTGGCTACACCTTC. The full variable domain, its missing parts supplied by reference TRBV2 and TRBJ1-2, is EPEVTQTPSHQVTQMGQEVILRCVPISNHLYFYWYRQILGQKVEFLVSFYNNEISEKSEIFDDQFSVERPDGSNFTLKIRSTKLEDSAMYFCASSPQGGYTFGSGTRLTVV.

The V gene is TRBV6-1, the J gene TRBJ2-6, with D hard to call. This CDR3 comprises 16 residues. The germline V and J ends were trimmed by 4 bases and 1 base, with 11 bases remaining between them. The germline gives CDR1 MNHNS, CDR2 SASEGT. CDR3 region: CASSVLVRSGANVLTF. CDR3 bases: TGTGCCAGCAGTGTCCTCGTTCGGTCTGGGGCCAACGTCCTGACTTTC.

This clone was seen more than once but under ten times. The chain joins TRBV9 to TRBJ1-1, with 7 positions matching TRBD1. The germline V gene encodes CDR1 SGDLS and CDR2 YYNGEE. The CDR3 extends over 13 amino acids. The junction had 7 bases not matched to a gene; V was cut back by 4 bases and J by 7 bases. The CDR3 DNA reads as TGTGCCAGCAGCCCCGGACAGGTCCTTGAAGCTTTCTTT. This sequence encodes CASSPGQVLEAFF.

The CDR3 reads CASSTRLAGGVDTQYF. In DNA form, the CDR3 reads TGTGCCAGTAGTACTCGCCTAGCGGGAGGGGTAGATACGCAGTATTTT. The rearrangement joins TRBV19 to TRBJ2-3; 12 bases agree with TRBD2. This CDR3 region has 16 residues. Germline trimming cut 4 bases from V and 5 bases from J; bases unmatched to any gene: 7. The germline V gene has CDR1 LNHDA and CDR2 SQIVND (reference sequence).

The chain recombines TRBV29-1 with TRBJ2-7; 7 bases are a match to TRBD2. The CDR3 runs 13 residues. V lost 3 bases, J lost 5 bases, and 7 bases stayed unmatched. Germline CDR1 and CDR2: SQVTM and ANQGSEA. For the CDR3, the DNA is TGCAGCGTTGATTTCGGCGGGAGCCACGAGCAGTACTTC. It translates to CSVDFGGSHEQYF.

A few counts support this clone. CDR3 nucleotide sequence: TGTGCCAGCAGAGCCGGGACAGGGGCATACAATGAGCAGTTCTTC. This encodes CASRAGTGAYNEQFF. The gene calls are TRBV7-6 and TRBJ2-1; the match to TRBD1 covers 10 bases. This CDR3 has 15 residues. The germline gives CDR1 SGHVS, CDR2 FNYEAQ. J was trimmed by 4 bases and V by 6 bases; bases with no gene match: 6.

The chain carries TRBV27 and TRBJ2-2, with D tentatively TRBD1 (5 bases). Trimming removed 8 bases from V and 0 bases from J, with 13 bases in between. The CDR3 consists of 15 residues. From germline, CDR1 is MNHEY and CDR2 SMNVEV (reference sequence). DNA for the CDR3: TGTGCCAGCTACCACGGCAGGGCGAACACCGGGGAGCTGTTTTTT. Translated: CASYHGRANTGELFF.

The gene calls are TRBV6-5 and TRBJ2-7, with 10 bases matching TRBD2. The CDR3 covers 15 residues. Unmatched junction bases numbered 8, after V lost 2 bases and J lost 7 bases. Germline V gene lookup returns CDR1 MNHEY and CDR2 SVGAGI. CDR3 sequence (DNA): TGTGCCAGCAGTTACCGAGCGGGAGGGCCGGGTGAGCAGTACTTC. This encodes CASSYRAGGPGEQYF.

Only a few counts were recorded for this clone. For the CDR3, the DNA is TGTGCCAGCAGCTTGAGTGGGGCAGGGTCACAAGCTTTCTTT. It is translated as CASSLSGAGSQAFF. The chain couples TRBV5-6 to TRBJ1-1; D is possibly TRBD1 (5 bases). CDR3 length: 14 residues. V gave up 1 base and J gave up 9 bases, with 16 bases separating them. Per the germline V gene, CDR1 is SGHDT and CDR2 is YYEEEE.

The chain combines TRBV5-1 with TRBJ2-4, with 10 bases matching TRBD1. J lost 7 bases, V lost 5 bases, and 6 bases had no gene match. In germline, CDR1 is SGHRS, CDR2 YFSETQ. The CDR3 is 14 amino acids. DNA for the CDR3: TGCGCCAGCAGGGAACCGGGACAGGGGAACATTCAGTACTTC. Amino acids: CASREPGQGNIQYF.

The CDR3 region has the DNA TGCGCCAGCAGCTTGATCCAGGGACAAGAGACCCAGTACTTC. Its translation: CASSLIQGQETQYF. The chain couples TRBV5-1 to TRBJ2-5, with a possible D match to TRBD1 (5 bases). Germline V gene lookup returns CDR1 SGHRS and CDR2 YFSETQ. The length of the CDR3 is 14 residues. Trimming left V 1 base short and J 2 bases short, with 9 bases between.

This chain joins TRBV2 and TRBJ1-5; no reliable D call. Trimming cost V 2 bases and J 3 bases, with 5 bases left between them. The CDR3 runs 13 residues. CDR1 is SNHLY and CDR2 is FYNNEI in the germline V gene. The CDR3 loop reads CASSEYFNQPQHF. Here the CDR3 DNA reads TGTGCCAGCAGTGAATATTTCAATCAGCCCCAGCATTTT.

The V and J genes are TRBV29-1 and TRBJ2-1; possible D gene TRBD1, 5 bases. This CDR3 is built from 12 residues. CDR1 is SQVTM and CDR2 is ANQGSEA in the germline V gene. With 6 bases removed from V and 4 bases from J, the gap between germline ends came to 10 bases. DNA for the CDR3: TGCAGCGTAAAAGGGGCGTACAATGAGCAGTTCTTC. Protein: CSVKGAYNEQFF.

This clone was seen more than once but under ten times. This chain joins TRBV7-9 and TRBJ1-1; maybe TRBD1 (5 bases). Germline assignment: CDR1 SEHNR and CDR2 FQNEAQ (reference sequence). Trimming pared 1 base from V and 3 bases from J, leaving 9 bases between. The CDR3 sequence is 14 residues long. CDR3 residues: CASSLEGPHTEAFF. CDR3 DNA sequence: TGTGCCAGCAGCTTAGAGGGGCCGCACACTGAAGCTTTCTTT.

This clone has only a few counts. The gene calls are TRBV7-6 and TRBJ2-7; D is possibly TRBD1 (7 bases). V was shortened by 5 bases and J by 9 bases, with 11 bases between the two germline ends. The CDR3 consists of 11 residues. Germline-derived CDR1 and CDR2 are SGHVS and FNYEAQ. In nucleotides, the CDR3 is TGTGCCAGCAGCGCGGGACAGACGCAGTACTTC. This encodes CASSAGQTQYF. The full variable domain, with the rest looked up from reference TRBV7-6 and TRBJ2-7, is GAGVSQSPRYKVTKRGQDVALRCDPISGHVSLYWYRQALGQGPEFLTYFNYEAQQDKSGLPNDRFSAERPEGSISTLTIQRTEQRDSAMYRCASSAGQTQYFGPGTRLTVT.

This clone was counted between two and nine times. This sequence joins TRBV4-2 and TRBJ2-4; 8 bases line up with TRBD2. This CDR3 has 18 residues. Trimming removed 0 bases from V and 0 bases from J; junction bases left unmatched: 7. Germline assignment: CDR1 LGHNA and CDR2 YNFKEQ. CDR3 DNA sequence: TGTGCCAGCAGCCAAGAACAGCGCCTAGCGGGAGCCAAAAACATTCAGTACTTC. Translating gives CASSQEQRLAGAKNIQYF.

This clone was seen a few times. The rearrangement uses TRBV14 and TRBJ2-1; TRBD2 might be the D (6 bases). The germline gives CDR1 SGHDN, CDR2 FVKESK. V was shortened by 7 bases and J by 7 bases, with 23 bases between the two germline ends. The CDR3 runs 16 residues. This CDR3 reads CASTAYSGVMGNEQFF. The CDR3 bases are TGTGCCAGCACCGCCTATTCGGGAGTAATGGGGAATGAGCAGTTCTTC.

The table lists this clone with a few counts. CDR3 sequence: CASSASRGAYGYTF. DNA for the CDR3: TGTGCCAGCAGCGCCTCCCGGGGGGCCTATGGCTACACCTTC. The chain has TRBV11-2 and TRBJ1-2; D might be TRBD1 (6 bases). With 5 bases removed from V and 4 bases from J, the gap between germline ends came to 14 bases. Germline V gene lookup returns CDR1 SGHAT and CDR2 FQNNGV. The CDR3 extends over 14 amino acids.

There are a few counts of this clone. The DNA for the CDR3 is TGTGCCAGCCAACGACTAGCGGGAGGTGGCCCGGGGAGTGAGCAGTTCTTC. This translates into CASQRLAGGGPGSEQFF. The chain combines TRBV27 with TRBJ2-1; 13 bases match TRBD2. V shed 8 bases, J shed 9 bases, and the junction held 16 bases outside the gene matches. Germline V gene data show CDR1 as MNHEY and CDR2 as SMNVEV (reference sequence). This CDR3 region has 17 residues.

The chain joins TRBV5-1 to TRBJ2-7; D may be TRBD2 (6 bases). CDR1 SGHRS and CDR2 YFSETQ come from the germline V gene. The V and J ends lost 0 bases and 1 base respectively, with 11 bases between them. The CDR3 consists of 15 residues. CDR3 residues: CASSLEPGESYEQYF. As DNA, the CDR3 is TGCGCCAGCAGCTTGGAACCGGGAGAGTCCTACGAGCAGTACTTC. Based on the CDR3 plus reference TRBV5-1 and TRBJ2-7, the full variable domain is KAGVTQTPRYLIKTRGQQVTLSCSPISGHRSVSWYQQTPGQGLQFLFEYFSETQRNKGNFPGRFSGRQFSNSRSEMNVSTLELGDSALYLCASSLEPGESYEQYFGPGTRLTVT.

The rearrangement links TRBV27 to TRBJ1-2, with TRBD1 as a possible D gene (5 bases). The CDR3 is 15 residues long. The germline CDR1 and CDR2 sequences are MNHEY and SMNVEV (reference sequence). The V gene lost 6 bases and the J gene lost 8 bases, with 22 bases spanning the gap. The CDR3 nucleotides read TGTGCCAGCAGGCCCCAGGCAGGGCTCGGGGGGGGCTACACCTTC. Translating it yields CASRPQAGLGGGYTF.

This clone has just a few counts. The genes are TRBV6-5 and TRBJ1-5, with D unresolved. In germline, CDR1 is MNHEY, CDR2 SVGAGI. Deletions cut 8 bases from V and 4 bases from J, with 12 bases between. This CDR3 region has 13 residues. CDR3 region: CASRHAENQPQHF. DNA for the CDR3: TGTGCCAGCCGTCACGCGGAGAATCAGCCCCAGCATTTT.

The chain is built from TRBV18 and TRBJ1-1, with D hard to call. This CDR3 is 14 amino acids long. The germline V gene has CDR1 KGHSH and CDR2 LQKENI. V was shortened by 2 bases and J by 5 bases, with 12 bases between the two germline ends. Here the CDR3 reads CASSPTRTITEAFF. The CDR3 coding sequence is TGTGCCAGCTCACCAACCCGAACTATAACTGAAGCTTTCTTT.

The chain recombines TRBV5-1 with TRBJ2-7; D gene unclear. The CDR3 is 12 amino acids. With 0 bases removed from V and 3 bases from J, the gap between germline ends came to 4 bases. Germline V gene data show CDR1 as SGHRS and CDR2 as YFSETQ. DNA of the CDR3: TGCGCCAGCAGCTTGGGCGACTACGAGCAGTACTTC. It translates to CASSLGDYEQYF.

The table lists this clone with a few counts. This rearrangement joins TRBV29-1 to TRBJ1-4, with a tentative D call TRBD1 (5 bases). V lost 3 bases to trimming and J lost 7 bases, with 12 bases between them. The germline V gene has CDR1 SQVTM and CDR2 ANQGSEA. The CDR3 has 13 amino acids. CDR3 residues: CSVEGGIGEKLFF. Written as DNA, the CDR3 is TGCAGCGTTGAGGGGGGGATCGGTGAAAAACTGTTTTTT.

The chain employs TRBV7-2 and TRBJ2-7; tentative D call: TRBD1 (7 bases). The CDR3 contains 14 residues. CDR1 is SGHTA, CDR2 FQGNSA, per germline. Trimming pared 6 bases from V and 2 bases from J, leaving 14 bases between. This CDR3 reads CASRQGGNPYEQYF. The CDR3 region has the DNA TGTGCCAGCAGGCAGGGGGGCAACCCCTACGAGCAGTACTTC.